The rows below give T cell receptor beta chains drawn from one sample of a study of blood T cell repertoires in COVID-19. Some clones are missing from TCRdb's copy, which holds only in-frame ones; the method was immunoSEQ multiplex PCR. The sample consists of almost 250,000 clones, about 87% of them appearing once. Sequencing was performed on PBMCs or T cells enriched from blood (not recorded which). The receptors shown here come from a woman in her forties or fifties who had recovered from COVID-19. Each CDR3 is given with its conserved first and last residue. Each record gives: J gene, V gene, clone size, D gene, CDR3 DNA, CDR3 protein. The D gene is left open where the match is weak. Clone size appears in some rows only: once, few, many, or a class for an expanded clone.

TRBJ2-7 | TRBV19 | - | - | TGTGCCAGTACCCGGGACAATCCCTACGAGCAGTACTTC | CASTRDNPYEQYF
TRBJ2-1 | TRBV5-1 | - | - | TGCGCCAGCAGCTTGACAGGGGAGGCTGAGCAGTTCTTC | CASSLTGEAEQFF
TRBJ2-2 | TRBV5-1 | few | TRBD2 | TGCGCCAGCAGTTGGACTAGCGGAGACGCGGCGGAGCTGTTTTTT | CASSWTSGDAAELFF
TRBJ1-5 | TRBV27 | - | TRBD1 | TGTGCCAGCAGGCCCGGACAGGGCGGTCAGCCCCAGCATTTT | CASRPGQGGQPQHF
TRBJ1-1 | TRBV7-9 | once | - | TGTGCCAGCAGCTTAGCGCTTACAGTCACTGAAGCTTTCTTT | CASSLALTVTEAFF
TRBJ1-2 | TRBV7-9 | - | - | TGTGCCAGCAGCCGGGACAAGGGCGATGGCTACACCTTC | CASSRDKGDGYTF
TRBJ2-3 | TRBV19 | - | - | TGTGCCAGTAGCATAGGTAGCATGGATACGCAGTATTTT | CASSIGSMDTQYF
TRBJ2-2 | TRBV7-3 | few | TRBD1 | TGTGCCAGCAGCCAGTTTCAGGGGGCCGGCGGGGAGCTGTTTTTT | CASSQFQGAGGELFF
TRBJ2-1 | TRBV7-8 | - | - | TGTGCCAGCAGCTTAGGGGTGGGTCAGGTCCAGTTCTTC | CASSLGVGQVQFF
TRBJ2-7 | TRBV7-2 | - | - | TGTGCCAGCAGCTTAGGGTTGGGAGGCGAGCAGTACTTC | CASSLGLGGEQYF
TRBJ2-7 | TRBV3-1/TRBV3-2 | - | - | TGTGCCAGCAGCCACGGACAGTCCTCAGGCGAGCAGTACTTC | CASSHGQSSGEQYF
TRBJ1-1 | TRBV10-3 | - | - | TGTGCCATCAGTGAGACAGCGAACACTGAAGCTTTCTTT | CAISETANTEAFF
TRBJ2-7 | TRBV4-1 | - | TRBD1 | TGCGCCAGCAGCGCGAGGACAGGGGCCCTGGGGTCCTACGAGCAGTACTTC | CASSARTGALGSYEQYF
TRBJ1-1 | TRBV5-1 | - | - | TGCGCCAGCAGCTTGGGAGGGGCGGGAACCGACACTGAAGCTTTCTTT | CASSLGGAGTDTEAFF
TRBJ1-6 | TRBV7-9 | many | TRBD1 | TGTGCCATCCCAAGATCAACAGGGGGAGGCTCCTATAATTCACCCCTCCACTTT | CAIPRSTGGGSYNSPLHF
TRBJ2-7 | TRBV2 | - | TRBD2 | TGTGCCAGCAGTGAAGCGCTTCCCTCGATTTCTAGGGGCAGACTAGCGAGGGCCGGCTTC | CASSEALPSISRGRLARAGF
TRBJ2-1 | TRBV19 | once | - | TGTGCCAGTGGACTATACTACAATGAGCAGTTCTTC | CASGLYYNEQFF
TRBJ2-2 | TRBV12-3/TRBV12-4 | - | - | TGTGCCAGCAGGGCCACGAACACCGGGGAGCTGTTTTTT | CASRATNTGELFF
TRBJ1-2 | TRBV28 | - | - | TGTGCCAGCAGTTCGGTTATCTATGGCTACACCTTC | CASSSVIYGYTF
TRBJ1-2 | TRBV18 | - | TRBD1 | TGTGCCAGCTCACCATCGGGACAGGATGGCTACACCTTC | CASSPSGQDGYTF
TRBJ2-1 | TRBV4-1 | - | TRBD2 | TGCGCCAGCAGCCTGGTTCGGGAGGGTGAGCAGTTCTTC | CASSLVREGEQFF
TRBJ1-5 | TRBV18 | - | - | TGTGCCAGCTCCACCTATAGCAATCAGCCCCAGCATTTT | CASSTYSNQPQHF
TRBJ2-7 | TRBV11-2 | - | - | TGTGCCAGCAGCTCAGCGGGCCGAAGCTCCTACGAGCAGTACTTC | CASSSAGRSSYEQYF
TRBJ1-4 | TRBV7-8 | - | TRBD1 | TGTGCCAGCAGCTCGAGGGGGCCTGGTGAAAAACTGTTTTTT | CASSSRGPGEKLFF
TRBJ1-5 | TRBV19 | - | - | TGTGCCAGTGGGGAGGTCGGTATTCAGCCCCAGCATTTT | CASGEVGIQPQHF
TRBJ1-3 | TRBV5-4 | - | - | TGTGCCAGCAGCTCACTGGGCGACACCATATATTTT | CASSSLGDTIYF
TRBJ2-7 | TRBV5-6 | - | TRBD2 | TGTGCCAGCAGCCCTGGACTAGCGGGACAATACGAGCAGTACTTC | CASSPGLAGQYEQYF
TRBJ2-7 | TRBV5-1 | once | TRBD2 | TGCGCCAGCTTTGTAACTAGCGGGAGTATAGACGAGCAGTACTTC | CASFVTSGSIDEQYF
TRBJ2-4 | TRBV9 | - | - | TGTGCCAGCAGTCGAGACTATTCGAAAAACATTCAGTACTTC | CASSRDYSKNIQYF
TRBJ1-4 | TRBV5-5 | - | - | TGTGCCAGCACCAAGGACTCCCAGGGGGAAAAACTGTTTTTT | CASTKDSQGEKLFF
TRBJ1-2 | TRBV19 | - | TRBD1 | TGTGCCAGTAGTGGGACAGGGGGCGGATATGGCTACACCTTC | CASSGTGGGYGYTF
TRBJ1-1 | TRBV7-9 | few | TRBD1 | TGTGCCAGCAGCTTAAGACAGGGCAACGCTTTCTTT | CASSLRQGNAFF
TRBJ2-3 | TRBV5-1 | - | - | TGCGCCACCAAGAAAGCCTCCACAGATACGCAGTATTTT | CATKKASTDTQYF
TRBJ1-1 | TRBV29-1 | - | TRBD1 | TGCAGCGTTGAAGTCCCGGACAGGGGGTTTATGAACACTGAAGCTTTCTTT | CSVEVPDRGFMNTEAFF
TRBJ1-4 | TRBV25-1 | once | TRBD1 | TGTGCCAGCAGCCGGTCACAGGGGATAGGTGAAAAACTGTTTTTT | CASSRSQGIGEKLFF
TRBJ2-3 | TRBV21-1 | - | - | TGTGCCAGCAGCAAGGGGGCCGGACAGGGGACAGATACGCAGTATTTT | CASSKGAGQGTDTQYF
TRBJ2-7 | TRBV19 | - | - | TGTGCCAGTAGCCTTCGTGGTAGCGGTGCCTACGAGCAGTACTTC | CASSLRGSGAYEQYF
TRBJ2-5 | TRBV4-3 | - | - | TGCGCCAGCAGCCTCGGGACAAATCAAGAGACCCAGTACTTC | CASSLGTNQETQYF
TRBJ1-1 | TRBV27 | - | TRBD1 | TGTGCCAGCAGTTTACAGGACAGGGGGCTAGTCACTGAAGCTTTCTTT | CASSLQDRGLVTEAFF
TRBJ1-2 | TRBV7-9 | - | - | TGTGCCAGCAGCTTATTGGGGCTCGAGTACTATGGCTACACCTTC | CASSLLGLEYYGYTF
TRBJ2-7 | TRBV3-1/TRBV3-2 | - | TRBD2 | TGTGCCAGCAGCCAAGGTCCGAGCGGGAGACTTTACGAGCAGTACTTC | CASSQGPSGRLYEQYF